These 3 T cell receptor beta chains were sequenced from one sample in a study of blood T cell repertoires in COVID-19. Method: immunoSEQ multiplex PCR; TCRdb's copy keeps in-frame clones and lacks some. The sample holds a few hundred thousand clones, roughly 90% seen once. What was sequenced was PBMCs or T cells enriched from blood (not recorded which). The receptor set was obtained from a woman under 40 who had recovered from COVID-19.

Here the CDR3 reads CASSHNEGQGLAFF. The CDR3 region has the DNA TGCGCCAGCAGCCACAATGAGGGACAAGGGTTAGCTTTCTTT. The V call is TRBV4-3, the J call TRBJ1-1; D possibly corresponds to TRBD1 (6 bases). Germline V lookup: CDR1 LGHNA, CDR2 YSLEER. Trimming cost V 3 bases and J 10 bases, with 18 bases left between them. The CDR3 extends over 14 amino acids.

V and J are TRBV18 and TRBJ1-4; D not resolved. Germline V lookup: CDR1 KGHSH, CDR2 LQKENI. The CDR3 has 15 residues. V was shortened by 1 base and J by 0 bases, with 6 bases between the two germline ends. The CDR3 here is CASSPLATTNEKLFF. DNA of the CDR3: TGTGCCAGCTCACCACTGGCAACAACTAATGAAAAACTGTTTTTT.

The V gene is TRBV11-2, the J gene TRBJ2-4, with D possibly TRBD2 on 5 matching bases. The CDR3 covers 14 residues. Germline V CDR1 and CDR2: SGHAT, FQNNGV. V lost 0 bases, J lost 9 bases, and 12 bases lay in between. Here the CDR3 DNA reads TGTGCCAGCAGCTTAGAGGCTAGCTACGGCATTCAGTACTTC. Translated: CASSLEASYGIQYF.